This entry lists 4 T cell receptor beta chains sequenced from one sample in a study of tumor-infiltrating lymphocytes in primary liver carcinoma. RNA and DNA were co-extracted from approximately 20-30 mg of unsorted bulk tissue. Total RNA (approximately 500 ng) served as template for TCR beta cDNA synthesis primed by a constant-region primer. Each TCR beta library was derived from three nested multiplex PCR rounds that employed slightly modified ARM-PCR. The first two PCR rounds used TRBV1-TRBV30 forward primers with a C-beta reverse primer, roughly 11 cycles each. TCRdb reanalysed the multiplex PCR reads using MiXCR and keeps one entry per CDR3 protein. The data hold fewer than 40,000 distinct CDR3 sequences, with 60% to 80% observed a single time. The sample was liver tumor tissue from sampling region 3. Indicated subset: tumor region T3, left-lateral pole. These TCRs come from a woman in her 30s with primary liver carcinoma and hepatitis B virus infection.

Worth noting for this clonotype: The conserved closing phenylalanine or tryptophan is absent in this CDR3, likely reflecting a read error. The V and J genes are TRBV30 and TRBJ1-2; D gene ambiguous. The length of the CDR3 is 13 residues. Germline V gives CDR1 GTSNPN, CDR2 SVGIG (reference sequence). Between the trimmed V and J ends, which lost 3 bases and 5 bases, there was a span of 13 bases. CDR3 DNA sequence: TGTGCCTGGAGGCAGTGTTTACAGTATGGCTACACCCTC. Its protein product is CAWRQCLQYGYTL.

This clonotype was recorded a few times. One end of the junction is discordant with germline, which a read error may explain. The chain links TRBV11-1 to TRBJ2-7; the D is unclear. The CDR3 has 12 amino acids. Germline CDR1 reads SGHAT; CDR2 reads FQDESV (reference sequence). This chain's CDR3 is CVSSFTGYEQYF. Written as DNA, the CDR3 is TGTGTCAGCAGCTTCACGGGTTACGAACAGTACTTC.

With regard to this clonotype: At one boundary the junction diverges from the germline segment, which might be a read error. The chain combines TRBV11-2 with TRBJ2-7; 7 nucleotides line up with TRBD2. The V gene's germline CDR1 is SGHAT and CDR2 FQNNGV. The CDR3 contains 15 residues. The CDR3 nucleotides are TGTGCCAGCAGCTTGTCCAGCGGGAACTCCTACGAGCTGTATTTC. Translation: CASSLSSGNSYELYF.

As for this clonotype: This could be a read error, since a much larger clone is one nucleotide away. The chain couples TRBV28 to TRBJ2-1; TRBD2 aligns across 8 bases. Germline CDR1 and CDR2: MDHEN and SYDVKM. The J segment lost 15 bases and the V segment lost 6 bases, leaving 19 bases of the junction unmatched. The CDR3 is 15 residues long. CDR3 DNA: TGTGCCAGCAGCCGACGGGAGGGTGTAGGCAATGAGGGGTTCTTC. Protein: CASSRREGVGNEGFF.